This TCR beta chain was sequenced in a study of blood T cell repertoires in COVID-19. Looking at the study overall: Samples came from the United States, Italy and Spain, spanning acute and convalescent COVID-19.

This CDR3 region has 15 residues. J gave up 7 bases and V 5 bases, and 12 bases lay outside the gene matches. Germline CDR1 is MNHEY and CDR2 is SVGAGI. TCRdb's copy holds only in-frame clones and misses some; the assay was immunoSEQ multiplex PCR. The sample carries about 180,000 clones, approximately 85% recorded once. Sequencing was performed on PBMCs or T cells enriched from blood (not recorded which). The receptor's source is a woman aged 25 to 39 who had recovered from COVID-19. The V call is TRBV6-5, the J call TRBJ1-2, with TRBD1 matching over 8 bases. The DNA for the CDR3 is TGTGCCAGCAGTCGGACAGGGAACCTTGGGTTTGGCTACACCTTC. Amino acid sequence: CASSRTGNLGFGYTF.